The source of this T cell receptor (beta chain) is a study of shared clonotypes between healthy human individuals. Germline loops: CDR1 SGHNT, CDR2 YYREEE (reference sequence). The CDR3 totals 16 residues. J lost 2 bases, V lost 6 bases, and 12 bases had no gene match. Assay: immunoSEQ multiplex PCR; the TCRdb copy retains only in-frame clones and omits some. The table has more than 1,200,000 clones, around 98.5% seen once. Sequencing was done on a sample of naive CD4+ T cells sorted from blood. The subset: CD45RA+ positively selected. This chain connects TRBV5-4 to TRBJ2-3; TRBD2 matches 7 bases. The TCR originated in a man younger than 40 in good health. The CDR3 region has the DNA TGTGCCAGCACCCGAAAGCGGGATACCCTCACAGATACGCAGTATTTT. It codes for CASTRKRDTLTDTQYF. Based on the CDR3 plus reference TRBV5-4 and TRBJ2-3, the full variable domain is ETGVTQSPTHLIKTRGQQVTLRCSSQSGHNTVSWYQQALGQGPQFIFQYYREEENGRGNFPPRFSGLQFPNYSSELNVNALELDDSALYLCASTRKRDTLTDTQYFGPGTRLTVL.